Below, 18 T cell receptor beta chains from the same sample are listed, as sequenced in a study of chronic HIV infection and antiretroviral therapy. TCRdb reprocessed the 5' RACE reads with MiXCR, giving one entry per CDR3 protein. Of approximately 30,000 distinct CDR3 sequences listed, about 9.6% are singletons. Sequenced material: peripheral blood. The source is an adult who had HIV and had not received antiretroviral therapy, or was an uninfected healthy control (not recorded which).

At least ten counts were recorded for this clonotype. The V gene is TRBV7-8, the J gene TRBJ2-6; D is undetermined. The CDR3 has 16 residues. V lost 1 base and J lost 0, with 7 bases in between. CDR1 and CDR2 (germline): SGHVS, FQNEAQ. The CDR3 DNA reads as TGTGCCAGCAGCTTAGGGCCTACCTCTGGGGCCAACGTCCTGACTTTC. Translated: CASSLGPTSGANVLTF.

This clonotype was detected ten times or more. The V call is TRBV6-5, the J call TRBJ2-5; 11 nucleotides align to TRBD1. The CDR3 has 17 residues. The germline V gene encodes CDR1 MNHEY and CDR2 SVGAGI. Losses at the gene ends were 0 bases for V and 4 bases for J; bases not matched to a gene: 7. For the CDR3, the DNA is TGTGCCAGCAGTTACTCTCCCGGACAGGGGGCCGGAGAGACCCAGTACTTC. Protein product: CASSYSPGQGAGETQYF.

This clonotype has at least ten counts. The gene calls are TRBV18 and TRBJ1-4; D unclear. Germline CDR1 reads KGHSH; CDR2 reads LQKENI. V was clipped by 3 bases and J by 0 bases, with 5 bases between them. CDR3 length: 14 amino acids. The CDR3 coding sequence is TGTGCCAGCTCACCGACCTCAACTAATGAAAAACTGTTTTTT. Translated: CASSPTSTNEKLFF.

This clonotype was counted many times. This chain links TRBV5-6 with TRBJ2-2; D is unresolved. CDR3 length equals 14 residues. CDR1 is SGHDT, CDR2 YYEEEE, per germline. V gave up 1 base and J gave up 0 bases, with 4 bases separating them. The CDR3 region has the DNA TGTGCCAGCAGCTTGCGGCCGAACACCGGGGAGCTGTTTTTT. It is translated as CASSLRPNTGELFF.

The rearrangement links TRBV29-1 to TRBJ1-3; D ambiguous. V lost 1 base to trimming and J lost 2 bases, with 3 bases between them. The CDR3 runs 12 residues. Germline assignment: CDR1 SQVTM and CDR2 ANQGSEA. The CDR3 nucleotides are TGCAGCGTTGAAGGGGCTGGAAACACCATATATTTT. Its protein is CSVEGAGNTIYF.

The chain carries TRBV9 and TRBJ2-2; TRBD1 aligns across 10 bases. J lost 5 bases, V lost 3 bases, and 7 bases had no gene match. The CDR3 has 16 residues. Per germline, CDR1 SGDLS and CDR2 YYNGEE. CDR3 coding DNA: TGTGCCAGCAGCGCCCCGGGACAGGGGAGAACCGGGGAGCTGTTTTTT. Its translation is CASSAPGQGRTGELFF.

The table lists this clonotype with many counts. The chain links TRBV20-1 to TRBJ2-1; perhaps TRBD2 as D (5 bases). Trimming cost V 4 bases and J 7 bases, with 11 bases left between them. The CDR3 totals 12 residues. The germline V gene has CDR1 DFQATT and CDR2 SNEGSKA (reference sequence). For the CDR3, the DNA is TGCAGTGCTAACCGGGCGGGTAATGAGCAGTTCTTC. This codes for CSANRAGNEQFF.

This clonotype has ten or more counts. The chain is built from TRBV10-3 and TRBJ2-2; D is perhaps TRBD1 (5 bases). V was cut by 7 bases and J by 2 bases, with 14 bases left in between. This CDR3 spans 15 amino acids. Germline CDR1 and CDR2: ENHRY and SYGVKD. CDR3 DNA: TGTGCCATCAAGGGCCAGGGCCTAAACACCGGGGAGCTGTTTTTT. It translates to CAIKGQGLNTGELFF.

On this clonotype: One end of the junction fails to match germline, which may point to a read error. This chain uses TRBV6-1 with TRBJ1-5; the D is unclear. CDR1 is MNHNS and CDR2 is SASEGT in the germline V gene. CDR3 size: 14 residues. DNA for the CDR3: TGTGCCAGCAGTGACATCAACGGCAATCAGCCCCAGAATTTT. As protein: CASSDINGNQPQNF.

This clonotype was recorded many times. The chain carries TRBV7-2 and TRBJ2-3; D ambiguous. The CDR3 is 11 residues long. Deletions cut 5 bases from V and 10 bases from J, with 10 bases between. In germline, CDR1 is SGHTA, CDR2 FQGNSA. CDR3 sequence: CASSQGSPQYF. Here the CDR3 DNA reads TGTGCCAGCAGCCAAGGGTCCCCGCAGTATTTT.

This clonotype was seen only a few times. The chain employs TRBV2 and TRBJ2-1, with 7 bases aligning to TRBD1. This CDR3 is 16 amino acids long. V gave up 5 bases and J gave up 1 base; unmatched junction bases: 8. Germline-derived CDR1 and CDR2 are SNHLY and FYNNEI. CDR3 loop: CASSSQGLRSYNEQFF. In DNA form, the CDR3 reads TGTGCCAGCAGTTCACAGGGGTTACGGTCCTACAATGAGCAGTTCTTC.

This clonotype was found many times. J is TRBJ2-2 and V is TRBV29-1; D is undetermined. V lost 4 bases, J lost 0 bases, and 9 bases lay in between. In germline, CDR1 is SQVTM, CDR2 ANQGSEA. This CDR3 contains 14 residues. The CDR3 is CSVAHDANTGELFF. In DNA, the CDR3 is TGCAGCGTTGCGCACGACGCGAACACCGGGGAGCTGTTTTTT.

The chain uses TRBV2 and TRBJ1-1, with a weak D call TRBD1 (6 bases). This CDR3 region has 15 residues. Per germline, CDR1 SNHLY and CDR2 FYNNEI. Trimming shortened V by 2 bases and J by 3 bases, and 13 bases separated the two germline ends. DNA for the CDR3: TGTGCCAGCAGTGAATATTGGGGGCAGGACACTGAAGCTTTCTTT. The encoded protein is CASSEYWGQDTEAFF.

This clonotype was counted many times. The rearrangement uses TRBV20-1 and TRBJ1-1; 9 bases are shared with TRBD1. From germline, CDR1 is DFQATT and CDR2 SNEGSKA (reference sequence). J gave up 8 bases and V 5 bases, and 6 bases lay outside the gene matches. This CDR3 region has 12 residues. The CDR3 DNA follows: TGCAGTGCTCCTCGGACAGGGGTGGAAGCTTTCTTT. It yields the protein CSAPRTGVEAFF.

This sequence joins TRBV11-2 and TRBJ2-2; 7 bases match TRBD2. The CDR3 is 17 amino acids. V was pared by 1 base and J by 1 base, with 6 bases of the junction left unmatched. From germline, CDR1 is SGHAT and CDR2 FQNNGV. DNA for the CDR3: TGTGCCAGCAGCTTAGGACGGGGGGTTAAGAACACCGGGGAGCTGTTTTTT. Translation gives CASSLGRGVKNTGELFF.

In its sample, this clonotype was seen many times. The CDR3 protein is CASSEDLAGGYNEQFF. In nucleotides, the CDR3 is TGTGCCAGCAGTGAAGATCTAGCGGGAGGTTACAATGAGCAGTTCTTC. The V and J genes are TRBV25-1 and TRBJ2-1; 11 bases agree with TRBD2. Looked up from germline, CDR1 is MGHDK and CDR2 is SYGVNS. The CDR3 runs to 16 residues. Trimming at V came to 2 bases and at J to 4 bases, leaving 4 bases not matched to a gene.

The J gene is TRBJ1-1, the V gene TRBV29-1; D uncertain. Germline CDR1 reads SQVTM; CDR2 reads ANQGSEA. V was cut by 4 bases and J by 0 bases, with 12 bases left in between. The CDR3 extends over 14 amino acids. CDR3 DNA sequence: TGCAGCGTTGTGGACCACCGTATGAACACTGAAGCTTTCTTT. The encoded protein is CSVVDHRMNTEAFF.

This clonotype was seen a handful of times. DNA of the CDR3: TGTGCCATCGGTCAAGAGACGCAGTATTTT. Amino acid sequence: CAIGQETQYF. The chain links TRBV2 to TRBJ2-3; D is uncertain. Trimming shortened V by 10 bases and J by 9 bases, and 11 bases separated the two germline ends. CDR3 size: 10 residues. CDR1 SNHLY and CDR2 FYNNEI come from the germline V gene. The complete variable domain, with remaining parts taken from reference TRBV2 and TRBJ2-3, reads EPEVTQTPSHQVTQMGQEVILRCVPISNHLYFYWYRQILGQKVEFLVSFYNNEISEKSEIFDDQFSVERPDGSNFTLKIRSTKLEDSAMYFCAIGQETQYFGPGTRLTVL.